This TCR beta chain was retrieved from a study of T cell responses to AZD1222 COVID-19 vaccine. Study-wide results and caveats: Across the whole spike, CD4 TCRs peaked at regions 160-218 and 743-854. Unmutated variant regions are reportedly the target of nearly half of TCRs that are spike-specific. No repertoire was sampled before or during the peak T cell response, only after it.

Details on this clone: Its antigen is as yet unknown.

Using immunoSEQ multiplex PCR, the repertoire was profiled, and TCRdb retains in-frame clones only, with some absent. The table shows 50,000 to 75,000 clones, with about 91% occurring only once. V gave up 6 bases and J gave up 5 bases, with 10 bases separating them. Germline CDR1 and CDR2: MNHEY and SVGAGI. The CDR3 is 12 amino acids. This TCR was sampled from an adult who received the AZD1222 COVID-19 vaccine. The chain is built from TRBV6-5 and TRBJ1-1; D ambiguous. This specimen was peripheral blood, taken 28 days after the second AZD1222 dose. The CDR3 DNA reads as TGTGCCAGCAGCCACTTGGGAACTGAAGCTTTCTTT. Its protein product is CASSHLGTEAFF.